This TCR beta chain was captured by sequencing in a study of blood T cell repertoires in COVID-19. The wider study: Sample material is recorded as cDNA or gDNA derived from T cells, B-cell-depleted T cells, or PBMCs.

Enrollees, roughly 18 to 89 years old, lived in 24 US areas. Categorization into cohorts depended on clinical history that participants reported. Repertoires were generated with immunoSEQ multiplex PCR, while TCRdb's copy carries only in-frame clones and drops some. The sample carries 230,000 or so clones, approximately 84% recorded once. V was clipped by 3 bases and J by 6 bases; unmatched bases: 8. CDR3 length: 14 residues. Per germline, CDR1 GTSNPN and CDR2 SVGIG (reference sequence). This TCR was recovered from a man aged 45-60 years who had recovered from COVID-19. This chain links TRBV30 with TRBJ1-5, with 7 bases aligning to TRBD1. The source material was PBMCs or T cells enriched from blood (not recorded which). CDR3 coding DNA: TGTGCCTGGAGCGACAGGGCTTGGGGTCAGCCCCAGCATTTT. Its translation is CAWSDRAWGQPQHF.